This T cell receptor (beta chain) was identified during a study of blood T cell repertoires in COVID-19. The wider study: Both acute and convalescent COVID-19 samples were obtained from the United States, Italy and Spain.

Original handling: For nucleated cells, counts were estimated from reference gene primer amplification. TCRdb's table, derived via immunoSEQ multiplex PCR, lists solely in-frame clones and lacks some. Clonal size and the V and J genes are those of that table, whereas D and trimming came from the DNA. This table holds about 20,000 clones, about nine tenths found once. From germline, CDR1 is SGHVS and CDR2 FQNEAQ. The CDR3 is 12 residues long. V was cut by 5 bases and J by 7 bases, with 11 bases left in between. The material sequenced was peripheral blood. The receptor's source is a man aged 50 or older with active COVID-19. This chain connects TRBV7-8 to TRBJ1-1, with D tentatively TRBD1 (5 bases). The CDR3 coding sequence is TGTGCCAGCAGCCCAGGACAAAGTGAAGCTTTCTTT. Encoded protein: CASSPGQSEAFF.